A selection of T cell receptor beta chains follows, all from one sample in a study of T-cell reconstitution after alpha-beta-depleted transplantation in children. TCRdb reprocessed the PCR reads with MiXCR, giving one entry per CDR3 protein. Of 450,000 to 600,000 distinct CDR3 sequences listed, 10% to 15% are singletons. This sample comprised PBMCs, mostly from graft donor cells, obtained 360 days after TCRalphabeta/CD19-depleted stem cell transplant. Receptors were obtained from a male patient aged 10 to 17 who had a stem cell transplant for acute myeloid leukemia, so the T cells may come from the graft donor. CDR3s include the opening cysteine and the closing phenylalanine or tryptophan. The D gene is left open where the match is weak. The listing skips clone size in some rows; elsewhere it reads once, few, many or a size class.

TRBV7-2	18	TRBJ2-7	-	-	CASSLARGEIPNLYEQYF	TGTGCCAGCAGCTTAGCGCGCGGAGAAATCCCTAACCTCTACGAGCAGTACTTC
TRBV13	14	TRBJ2-5	-	few	CASSHRQYQETQYF	TGTGCCAGCAGCCACAGACAGTACCAAGAGACCCAGTACTTC
TRBV9	13	TRBJ1-5	-	many	CASSVGSNQPQHF	TGTGCCAGCAGCGTAGGTAGCAATCAGCCCCAGCATTTT
TRBV20-1	13	TRBJ2-7	TRBD2	-	CSAQSSGSYEQYF	TGCAGTGCACAATCTAGCGGCTCCTACGAGCAGTACTTC
TRBV20-1	20	TRBJ2-1	TRBD2	-	CSAASGLAGPSLVPYNEQFF	TGCAGTGCCGCGTCGGGACTAGCGGGCCCCTCTCTCGTCCCCTACAATGAGCAGTTCTTC
TRBV5-1	18	TRBJ2-1	-	few	CASSLGLEPSRSYNEQFF	TGCGCCAGCAGCTTGGGACTAGAACCCAGTCGGTCCTACAATGAGCAGTTCTTC
TRBV20-1	12	TRBJ1-5	TRBD1	few	CSARDRNQPQHF	TGCAGTGCTAGGGACAGGAATCAGCCCCAGCATTTT
TRBV5-1	15	TRBJ2-5	-	-	CASSSQWGAGGTQYF	TGCGCCAGCAGCTCCCAATGGGGCGCGGGCGGGACCCAGTACTTC
TRBV7-2	15	TRBJ2-5	TRBD2	few	CASSLDGASGETQYF	TGTGCCAGCAGCTTAGACGGGGCTAGCGGGGAGACCCAGTACTTC
TRBV7-2	16	TRBJ2-1	TRBD2	-	CASSKASGKPYIEQFF	TGTGCCAGCAGCAAAGCTAGCGGGAAGCCCTACATTGAGCAGTTCTTC
TRBV7-8	16	TRBJ2-1	TRBD2	few	CASSLLAGGGVTEQFF	TGTGCCAGCAGCTTATTAGCGGGAGGTGGGGTTACTGAGCAGTTCTTC
TRBV4-3	14	TRBJ2-7	-	many	CASSGGQASYEQYF	TGCGCCAGCAGTGGGGGGCAGGCATCCTACGAGCAGTACTTC
TRBV3-1	17	TRBJ2-7	TRBD2	few	CASSLRVGLAGYYEQYF	TGTGCCAGCAGCCTCCGGGTCGGACTAGCGGGTTACTACGAGCAGTACTTC
TRBV4-2	14	TRBJ2-7	TRBD2	-	CARGPGISGRSQYF	TGTGCCAGGGGCCCCGGGATTAGCGGGAGATCGCAGTACTTC